These 9 T cell receptor beta chains came from one sample sequenced in a study of neoadjuvant anti-PD-1 for oral cavity cancer. Here immunoSEQ multiplex PCR was the method, and the copy in TCRdb shows in-frame clones only, minus some. This sample has some 10,000 clones; approximately 68% occur once, and the top ten carry about 4%. Time point: after neoadjuvant nivolumab, at surgical resection. The sequencing used PBMCs, collected after nivolumab (anti-PD-1) treatment. These receptor sequences come from a person aged 40-85 years with oral cavity squamous cell carcinoma.

This chain links TRBV9 with TRBJ2-1; the D is unclear. The CDR3 spans 14 residues. Trimming left V 3 bases short and J 4 bases short, with 11 bases between. Germline V gene data show CDR1 as SGDLS and CDR2 as YYNGEE. CDR3 region: CASSARLQYNEQFF. The DNA of the CDR3 is TGTGCCAGCAGCGCCCGTCTCCAGTACAATGAGCAGTTCTTC.

V and J are TRBV29-1 and TRBJ2-1; maybe TRBD2 (5 bases). V was trimmed by 5 bases and J by 3 bases, leaving 11 bases between them. This CDR3 comprises 13 residues. Germline V lookup: CDR1 SQVTM, CDR2 ANQGSEA. CDR3: CSVRTWGYNEQFF. CDR3 DNA sequence: TGCAGCGTTCGGACTTGGGGCTACAATGAGCAGTTCTTC.

This rearrangement joins TRBV29-1 to TRBJ1-4, with D unclear. The CDR3 totals 11 residues. The V gene lost 5 bases and the J gene lost 11 bases, with 12 bases spanning the gap. Per the germline V gene, CDR1 is SQVTM and CDR2 is ANQGSEA. CDR3 coding DNA: TGCAGCGTTTTCTATCGAACGAAACTGTTTTTT. Translating gives CSVFYRTKLFF.

This clone is a singleton in its sample. The CDR3 region is CASGSTAIAQPQHF. DNA of the CDR3: TGTGCCAGCGGTTCGACAGCGATAGCTCAGCCCCAGCATTTT. The V call is TRBV6-6, the J call TRBJ1-5, with a weak D call TRBD1 (5 bases). Trimming stripped 8 bases from V and 6 bases from J, with 17 bases between. The CDR3 totals 14 residues. The V gene's germline CDR1 is MNHNY and CDR2 SVGAGI (reference sequence).

The chain is built from TRBV5-6 and TRBJ2-7; 10 bases fit TRBD2. The junction had 4 bases not matched to a gene; V was cut back by 1 base and J by 3 bases. This CDR3 spans 15 amino acids. Looked up from germline, CDR1 is SGHDT and CDR2 is YYEEEE. CDR3 in amino acids: CASSLTSGAIYEQYF. CDR3 DNA: TGTGCCAGCAGCTTGACTAGCGGGGCGATCTACGAGCAGTACTTC.

The V call is TRBV6-6, the J call TRBJ1-2; D not resolved. The germline V gene encodes CDR1 MNHNY and CDR2 SVGAGI (reference sequence). Trimming stripped 0 bases from V and 7 bases from J, with 12 bases between. The CDR3 runs to 14 residues. CDR3 region: CASSYSRAPVGYTF. The CDR3 nucleotides read TGTGCCAGCAGTTACTCGAGAGCACCAGTTGGCTACACCTTC.

This clone was counted once. This chain connects TRBV5-4 to TRBJ1-6; D call uncertain. CDR1 SGHNT and CDR2 YYREEE come from the germline V gene (reference sequence). Trimming took 0 bases from V and 0 from J, leaving 7 bases between them. The CDR3 spans 16 residues. The chain's CDR3 is CASSLDGSSYNSPLHF. The CDR3 coding sequence is TGTGCCAGCAGCTTGGACGGAAGCTCCTATAATTCACCCCTCCACTTT. The whole variable domain, remainder taken from reference TRBV5-4 and TRBJ1-6, is ETGVTQSPTHLIKTRGQQVTLRCSSQSGHNTVSWYQQALGQGPQFIFQYYREEENGRGNFPPRFSGLQFPNYSSELNVNALELDDSALYLCASSLDGSSYNSPLHFGNGTRLTVT.

This chain joins TRBV5-4 and TRBJ1-2; D is perhaps TRBD1 (5 bases). The CDR3 loop spans 12 amino acids. The V gene's germline CDR1 is SGHNT and CDR2 YYREEE (reference sequence). The germline V and J ends were trimmed by 0 bases and 8 bases, with 8 bases remaining between them. CDR3 bases: TGTGCCAGCAGCTTGGGAGGGGAAGGCTACACCTTC. Its translation is CASSLGGEGYTF.

The genes are TRBV6-5 and TRBJ1-2; no clear D gene. Looked up from germline, CDR1 is MNHEY and CDR2 is SVGAGI. V was clipped by 1 base and J by 1 base, with 10 bases between them. CDR3 size: 15 residues. The CDR3 DNA reads as TGTGCCAGCAGTTACTTGGGCCAGGTTAACTATGGCTACACCTTC. This gives the protein CASSYLGQVNYGYTF.